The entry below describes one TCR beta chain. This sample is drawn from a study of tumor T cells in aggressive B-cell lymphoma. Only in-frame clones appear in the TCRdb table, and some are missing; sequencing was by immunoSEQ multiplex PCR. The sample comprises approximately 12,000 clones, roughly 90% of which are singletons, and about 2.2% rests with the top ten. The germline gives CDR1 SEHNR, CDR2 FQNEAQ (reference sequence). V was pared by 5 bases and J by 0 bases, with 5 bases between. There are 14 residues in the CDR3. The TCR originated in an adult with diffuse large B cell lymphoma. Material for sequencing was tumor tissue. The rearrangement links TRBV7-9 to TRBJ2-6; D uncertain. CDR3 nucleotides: TGTGCCAGCAGCCACACCTCTGGGGCCAACGTCCTGACTTTC. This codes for CASSHTSGANVLTF.